This T cell receptor (beta chain) was sequenced in a study of T cells after yellow fever vaccination. One entry per CDR3 protein, called by TCRdb with MiXCR from the 5' RACE reads. The table has 450,000 to 600,000 distinct CDR3 sequences, roughly 14% seen once. Germline CDR1 and CDR2: KGHSH and LQKENI. The V end was cut by 3 bases, the J end by 5 bases, with 10 bases between. CDR3 length: 13 amino acids. The origin of this receptor is a man younger than 40 who received the YFV17D yellow fever vaccine. The source material was PBMCs, sampled on the day of the yellow fever booster vaccination. V and J are TRBV18 and TRBJ2-5, with D hard to call. DNA of the CDR3: TGTGCCAGCTCACCGACCCTTATGGAGACCCAGTACTTC. It translates to CASSPTLMETQYF.